A selection of T cell receptor beta chains follows, all from one sample in a study of early T cells in non-severe SARS-CoV-2 infection. TCRdb fed the 5' RACE reads into MiXCR, producing one record per CDR3 protein. The table lists some 36,000 distinct CDR3 sequences, about 6% of them singletons. The sample taken for sequencing was whole blood. The receptors stem from an adult who was a healthcare worker with PCR-confirmed SARS-CoV-2 infection or an uninfected control (not recorded which). Both conserved end residues are part of each CDR3.

j_gene	v_gene	CDR3aa
TRBJ2-1	TRBV7-9	CASVGLAETSSYNEQFF
TRBJ2-5	TRBV20-1	CSARDRLAGTWETQYF
TRBJ1-2	TRBV28	CGAEGNYGYTF
TRBJ2-7	TRBV6-9	CASSSVSGTNYEQYF
TRBJ1-1	TRBV27	CASSAGAGVAFF
TRBJ1-4	TRBV19	CASSVFGNEKLFF
TRBJ2-7	TRBV10-2	CASLEGGGTYEQYF
TRBJ2-1	TRBV9	CASSVVERRNNEQFF
TRBJ1-6	TRBV28	CASSLLRLQGLINSPLHF
TRBJ2-1	TRBV7-3	CASSRLLASYNEQFF
TRBJ2-7	TRBV7-6	CASSLGTSGSTPYEQYF
TRBJ1-2	TRBV20-1	CSARDRDYGYTF
TRBJ1-1	TRBV4-1	CASSQRGGMNTEAFF
TRBJ1-1	TRBV14	CASSQWVTGSGEAFF
TRBJ1-5	TRBV2	CASSVGRPQPQHF
TRBJ1-5	TRBV25-1	CASSESENQPQHF
TRBJ2-1	TRBV5-1	CASSRTPGLAGEQFF
TRBJ1-2	TRBV4-1	CASSQDAGKSQGYTF
TRBJ2-1	TRBV2	CASSATSRDNEQFF
TRBJ2-7	TRBV6-1	CASSEAPDFGQYF
TRBJ2-4	TRBV4-1	CASSQLGLAKNIQYF
TRBJ2-1	TRBV11-2	CASSLLAGGNEQFF
TRBJ2-7	TRBV20-1	CSARAPGVGPYEQYF
TRBJ2-7	TRBV4-1	CASSPSLQPYEQYF
TRBJ2-5	TRBV20-1	CSARSARAQETQYF
TRBJ2-3	TRBV29-1	CSVAGTGSTDTQYF
TRBJ2-5	TRBV20-1	CSADGYGETQYF
TRBJ2-5	TRBV5-1	CASRADSPVHTQYF
TRBJ2-3	TRBV20-1	CSAPAPSASTDTQYF
TRBJ2-3	TRBV2	CASSDLSGLAGIEADTQYF
TRBJ2-2	TRBV7-9	CASSSRLAGATGELFF
TRBJ2-3	TRBV29-1	CSGRAHTQYF
TRBJ2-3	TRBV6-5	CASSYGGRSTDTQYF
TRBJ2-7	TRBV29-1	CSALYEEYEQYF
TRBJ2-2	TRBV6-1	CASSEEAAGGFSGELFF
TRBJ2-1	TRBV29-1	CSVLVIEQFF
TRBJ1-5	TRBV19	CASKPDRGYSNQPQHF
TRBJ2-3	TRBV6-2/TRBV6-3	CASSFDRASTDTQYF
TRBJ1-2	TRBV10-3	CAISGTNLNYGYTF
TRBJ2-3	TRBV7-3	CASSHPGSGSGDTQYF
TRBJ2-6	TRBV24-1	CATSEGHPGANVLTF
TRBJ2-1	TRBV6-6	CASTAPTGTSGGNEQFF
TRBJ2-1	TRBV6-6	CASSYSSGSSYNEQFF
TRBJ2-3	TRBV12-3/TRBV12-4	CASSLGGVSTSSTDTQYF
TRBJ2-2	TRBV7-3	CASSSQGAGELFF
TRBJ2-1	TRBV4-1	CASSQDLTSFSYNEQFF
TRBJ1-4	TRBV7-9	CASSSSGPEKLFF
TRBJ2-5	TRBV12-3/TRBV12-4	CASSPRQLQETQYF
TRBJ2-7	TRBV6-5	CASSGYADVNEQYF
TRBJ2-5	TRBV5-1	CASSLEGEETQYF
TRBJ1-4	TRBV4-1	CASSQGGPNEKLFF
TRBJ2-1	TRBV6-2/TRBV6-3	CASSSSGFGGFF
TRBJ1-4	TRBV2	CAQEGYRGEKLFF
TRBJ2-3	TRBV7-6	CASSFGILDTQYF
TRBJ2-7	TRBV6-6	CASSLNSAGGPGEQYF